This is a list of T cell receptor beta chains from one sample in a study of human T cells and chemical hapten exposure. Each CDR3 protein is one row after TCRdb ran MiXCR on the RACE reads. Of roughly 250,000 distinct CDR3 sequences in the sample, more than 6.5% were seen once. The sample here was whole blood, taken in connection with sensitization to the hapten diphenylcyclopropenone (DPC). The receptors were gathered from a woman aged 35 to 49 with alopecia areata. Some clones in this sample may be carry-over from other donors' samples. The CDR3 runs from the conserved cysteine through the conserved F or W. The order of the fields is V gene, D gene, CDR3 length, J gene, clone size, CDR3 protein, CDR3 DNA. D genes are given only for firm matches. Expanded clones get a size class; other rows say once, few or many, or leave the size out.

TRBV18	TRBD2	16	TRBJ2-2	NA	CASSPQSGRAAGELFF	TGTGCCAGCTCACCACAAAGCGGGAGGGCCGCCGGGGAGCTGTTTTTT
TRBV20-1	TRBD1	15	TRBJ1-2	few	CSASTTAGGEYGYTF	TGCAGTGCTAGTACTACAGCAGGGGGAGAGTATGGCTACACCTTC
TRBV9	NA	14	TRBJ2-1	few	CASSVAGPANEQFF	TGTGCCAGCAGCGTAGCGGGACCAGCCAATGAGCAGTTCTTC
TRBV12-3/TRBV12-4	NA	13	TRBJ1-1	few	CASGLKGGTEAFF	TGTGCCAGCGGACTTAAGGGGGGCACTGAAGCTTTCTTT
TRBV18	NA	16	TRBJ2-3	NA	CASSPPTHQRTDTQYF	TGTGCCAGCTCACCTCCGACCCACCAAAGGACAGATACGCAGTATTTT
TRBV28	TRBD2	16	TRBJ2-1	NA	CASSTTPGLANNEQFF	TGTGCCAGCAGTACGACGCCGGGACTAGCAAACAATGAGCAGTTCTTC
TRBV7-6	TRBD1	13	TRBJ1-4	few	CASGDRVGEKLFF	TGTGCCAGCGGGGACAGGGTGGGGGAAAAACTGTTTTTT
TRBV20-1	NA	13	TRBJ2-3	NA	CSARDSYTDTQYF	TGCAGTGCTAGGGACAGCTACACAGATACGCAGTATTTT
TRBV12-3/TRBV12-4	TRBD1	18	TRBJ2-1	few	CASSPGQGAAQSYNEQFF	TGTGCCAGCAGTCCGGGACAGGGGGCCGCCCAATCGTACAATGAGCAGTTCTTC
TRBV6-5	NA	16	TRBJ1-3	many	CASSYGPESSGNTIYF	TGTGCCAGCAGTTACGGGCCTGAGAGCTCTGGAAACACCATATATTTT
TRBV10-3	NA	15	TRBJ1-2	NA	CAFSESEGAAKGYTF	TGTGCCTTCAGTGAGTCTGAAGGAGCAGCGAAGGGCTACACCTTC
TRBV5-1	NA	15	TRBJ2-5	NA	CASSTLTSSQETQYF	TGCGCCAGCAGCACGCTGACTAGTTCTCAAGAGACCCAGTACTTC
TRBV12-3/TRBV12-4	NA	17	TRBJ2-3	few	CASNPSTHTGVLDTQYF	TGTGCCAGCAACCCATCTACCCACACGGGGGTTTTAGATACGCAGTATTTT
TRBV6-5	TRBD1	11	TRBJ1-2	few	CATRQGYGYTF	TGTGCCACCAGACAGGGGTATGGCTACACCTTC
TRBV28	TRBD2	14	TRBJ2-7	NA	CASSLPSGAYEQYF	TGTGCCAGCAGTTTACCTAGCGGGGCCTACGAGCAGTACTTC
TRBV30	NA	12	TRBJ2-3	few	CAWSDPGDTQYF	TGTGCCTGGAGTGACCCGGGAGATACGCAGTATTTT
TRBV7-2	TRBD1	15	TRBJ2-3	many	CASIRDRESTDTQYF	TGTGCCAGCATCCGGGACAGGGAGTCCACAGATACGCAGTATTTT
TRBV4-3	TRBD1	13	TRBJ2-7	few	CASSQGQGEVQYF	TGCGCCAGCAGCCAAGGACAGGGGGAGGTGCAGTACTTC
TRBV29-1	TRBD2	14	TRBJ2-5	many	CSVGPGGLEETQYF	TGCAGCGTTGGCCCGGGGGGGTTGGAGGAGACCCAGTACTTC
TRBV6-2/TRBV6-3	NA	17	TRBJ2-1	few	CASSYSTTSETYNEQFF	TGTGCCAGCAGTTACTCGACAACTAGTGAAACCTACAATGAGCAGTTCTTC
TRBV7-9	TRBD1	14	TRBJ2-7	NA	CASSWGQGLYEQYF	TGTGCCAGCAGCTGGGGACAGGGACTATACGAGCAGTACTTC
TRBV15	NA	15	TRBJ1-6	few	CATSRVAGVGSPLHF	TGTGCCACCAGCAGAGTGGCGGGGGTCGGTTCACCCCTCCACTTT
TRBV7-2	TRBD2	15	TRBJ2-1	few	CASSFGGLMYNEQFF	TGTGCCAGCAGCTTCGGGGGGTTGATGTACAATGAGCAGTTCTTC
TRBV4-1	TRBD1	15	TRBJ1-5	NA	CASSPKDRDGQPQHF	TGCGCCAGCAGCCCGAAAGACAGGGACGGACAGCCCCAGCATTTT
TRBV4-2	TRBD2	18	TRBJ2-3	NA	CASSLLAGRRSSTDTQYF	TGTGCCAGCAGCCTATTAGCGGGACGCAGATCTAGCACAGATACGCAGTATTTT
TRBV5-1	NA	13	TRBJ2-5	NA	CASSLNSRETQYF	TGCGCCAGCAGCTTGAATAGCCGAGAGACCCAGTACTTC
TRBV6-2/TRBV6-3	NA	14	TRBJ2-7	few	CASREMGQSYEQYF	TGTGCCAGCAGAGAAATGGGACAATCCTACGAGCAGTACTTC
TRBV13	NA	14	TRBJ2-5	few	CASSFRGHQETQYF	TGTGCCAGCAGCTTTCGGGGACACCAAGAGACCCAGTACTTC
TRBV7-3	NA	16	TRBJ2-3	few	CASSYQRTGSTDTQYF	TGTGCCAGCAGCTACCAAAGGACTGGGAGCACAGATACGCAGTATTTT
TRBV6-1	TRBD1	13	TRBJ2-1	NA	CASSEQGAFEQFF	TGTGCCAGCAGTGAACAGGGGGCGTTTGAGCAGTTCTTC
TRBV12-3/TRBV12-4	NA	20	TRBJ2-6	once	CASSPPRTGIRISGANVLTF	TGTGCCAGCAGCCCACCCCGCACAGGGATCCGCATTTCTGGGGCCAACGTCCTGACTTTC
TRBV11-1	NA	14	TRBJ2-2	NA	CASSSRLNTGELFF	TGTGCCAGCAGCTCCCGACTGAACACCGGGGAGCTGTTTTTT
TRBV6-2/TRBV6-3	TRBD1	17	TRBJ2-6	many	CASSYGTGTTGANVLTF	TGTGCCAGCAGTTACGGGACAGGGACGACTGGGGCCAACGTCCTGACTTTC
TRBV15	NA	16	TRBJ2-1	few	CATSGVNPGLYNEQFF	TGTGCCACCAGCGGGGTTAATCCGGGACTGTACAATGAGCAGTTCTTC
TRBV6-6	NA	13	TRBJ2-7	NA	CASGGALAYEQYF	TGTGCCAGCGGGGGCGCCTTAGCCTACGAGCAGTACTTC
TRBV10-3	TRBD1	15	TRBJ1-5	few	CAISPSTGSNQPQHF	TGTGCCATCAGCCCCTCGACAGGGAGCAATCAGCCCCAGCATTTT
TRBV12-3/TRBV12-4	NA	15	TRBJ2-7	few	CASSSQRTASYEQYF	TGTGCCAGCAGTTCACAACGGACAGCCTCCTACGAGCAGTACTTC
TRBV7-9	NA	15	TRBJ2-2	once	CASSFPRVNTGELFF	TGTGCCAGCAGCTTTCCCCGGGTAAACACCGGGGAGCTGTTTTTT
TRBV16	TRBD1	16	TRBJ1-6	NA	CASSQSMDRGQSPLHF	TGTGCCAGCAGCCAATCGATGGACAGGGGGCAATCACCCCTCCACTTT
TRBV12-3/TRBV12-4	NA	14	TRBJ1-2	NA	CASRDFRTNYGYTF	TGTGCCAGCAGGGATTTCAGGACTAACTATGGCTACACCTTC
TRBV5-1	NA	14	TRBJ1-1	few	CASSLEYGNTEAFF	TGCGCCAGCAGCTTGGAATACGGTAACACTGAAGCTTTCTTT
TRBV20-1	TRBD2	13	TRBJ2-7	NA	CSARVSGPVEQYF	TGCAGTGCTAGAGTTAGCGGGCCGGTCGAGCAGTACTTC
TRBV14	TRBD2	15	TRBJ2-7	few	CASSQTSDAGYEQYF	TGTGCCAGCAGCCAAACTAGCGACGCTGGCTACGAGCAGTACTTC
TRBV27	TRBD2	16	TRBJ2-1	NA	CASSFRAGGFYNEQFF	TGTGCCAGCAGTTTCCGAGCGGGAGGGTTCTACAATGAGCAGTTCTTC
TRBV28	TRBD2	15	TRBJ2-5	few	CASSPGTSGEETQYF	TGTGCCAGCAGTCCCGGGACTAGCGGAGAAGAGACCCAGTACTTC